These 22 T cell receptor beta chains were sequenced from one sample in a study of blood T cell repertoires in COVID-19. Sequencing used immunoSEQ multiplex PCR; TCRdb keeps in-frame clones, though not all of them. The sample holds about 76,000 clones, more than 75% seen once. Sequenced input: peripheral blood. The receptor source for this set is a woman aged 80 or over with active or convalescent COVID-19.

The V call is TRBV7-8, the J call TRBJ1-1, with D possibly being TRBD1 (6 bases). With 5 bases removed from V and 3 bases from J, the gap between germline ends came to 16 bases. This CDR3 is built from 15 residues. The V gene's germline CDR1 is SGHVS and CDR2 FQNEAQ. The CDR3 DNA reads TGTGCCAGCAGCCCCCTGGCAGGGGTGGACACTGAAGCTTTCTTT. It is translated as CASSPLAGVDTEAFF.

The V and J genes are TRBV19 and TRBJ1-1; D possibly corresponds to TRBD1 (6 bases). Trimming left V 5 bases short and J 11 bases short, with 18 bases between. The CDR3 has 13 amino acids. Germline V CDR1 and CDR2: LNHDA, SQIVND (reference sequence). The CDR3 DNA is TGTGCCAGTAGTTTCGCTAAACAGGGAGCGGCTTTCTTT. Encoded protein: CASSFAKQGAAFF.

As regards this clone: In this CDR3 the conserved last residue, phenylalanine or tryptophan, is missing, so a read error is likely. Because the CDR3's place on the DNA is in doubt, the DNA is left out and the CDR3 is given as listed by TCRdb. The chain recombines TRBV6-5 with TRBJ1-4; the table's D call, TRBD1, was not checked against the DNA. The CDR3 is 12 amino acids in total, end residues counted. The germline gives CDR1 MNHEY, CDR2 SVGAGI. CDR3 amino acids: CASRDNDRPLRV.

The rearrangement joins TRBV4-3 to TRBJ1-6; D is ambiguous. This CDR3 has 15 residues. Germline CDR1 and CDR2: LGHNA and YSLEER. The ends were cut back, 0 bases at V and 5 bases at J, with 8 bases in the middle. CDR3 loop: CASSQDGDNNSPLHF. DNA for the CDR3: TGCGCCAGCAGCCAAGATGGTGACAATAATTCACCCCTCCACTTT.

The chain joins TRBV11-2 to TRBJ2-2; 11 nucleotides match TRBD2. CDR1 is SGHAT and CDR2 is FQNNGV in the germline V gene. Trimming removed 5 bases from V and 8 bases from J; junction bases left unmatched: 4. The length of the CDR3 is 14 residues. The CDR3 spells CASSPRLAGGELFF. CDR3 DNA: TGTGCCAGCAGCCCGCGACTAGCGGGGGGGGAGCTGTTTTTT.

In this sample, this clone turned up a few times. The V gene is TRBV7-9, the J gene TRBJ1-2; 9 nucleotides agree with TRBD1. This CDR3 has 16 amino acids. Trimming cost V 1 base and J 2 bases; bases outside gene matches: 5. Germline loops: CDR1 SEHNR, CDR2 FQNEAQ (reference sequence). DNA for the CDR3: TGTGCCAGCAGCTTAGTAGGGACAGGGAGAAACTATGGCTACACCTTC. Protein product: CASSLVGTGRNYGYTF. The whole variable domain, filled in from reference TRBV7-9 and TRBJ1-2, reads DTGVSQNPRHKITKRGQNVTFRCDPISEHNRLYWYRQTLGQGPEFLTYFQNEAQLEKSRLLSDRFSAERPKGSFSTLEIQRTEQGDSAMYLCASSLVGTGRNYGYTFGSGTRLTVV.

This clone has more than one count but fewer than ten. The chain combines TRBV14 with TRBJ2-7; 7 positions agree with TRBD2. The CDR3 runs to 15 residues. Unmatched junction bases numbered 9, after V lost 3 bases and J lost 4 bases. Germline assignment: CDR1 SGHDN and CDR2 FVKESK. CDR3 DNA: TGTGCCAGCAGCCAGCCCGGCGGGGGTGGGTACGAGCAGTACTTC. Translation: CASSQPGGGGYEQYF.

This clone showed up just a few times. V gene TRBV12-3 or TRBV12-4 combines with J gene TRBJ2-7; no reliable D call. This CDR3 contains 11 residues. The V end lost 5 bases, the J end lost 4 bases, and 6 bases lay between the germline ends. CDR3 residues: CASSRRYEQYF. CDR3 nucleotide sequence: TGTGCCAGCAGTCGCAGGTACGAGCAGTACTTC.

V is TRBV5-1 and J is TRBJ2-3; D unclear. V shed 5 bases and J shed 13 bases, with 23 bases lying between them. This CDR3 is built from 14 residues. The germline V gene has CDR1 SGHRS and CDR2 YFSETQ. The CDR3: CASSSNFFSISKYF. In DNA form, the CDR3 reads TGCGCCAGCAGTTCCAACTTCTTTAGTATCTCTAAGTATTTT.

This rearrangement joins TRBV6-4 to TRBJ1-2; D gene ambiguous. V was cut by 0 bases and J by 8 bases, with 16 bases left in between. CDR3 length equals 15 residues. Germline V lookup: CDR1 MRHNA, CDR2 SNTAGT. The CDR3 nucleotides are TGTGCCAGCAGTGACTCTGGCAAAATCCCCGTGGGCTACACCTTC. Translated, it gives CASSDSGKIPVGYTF.

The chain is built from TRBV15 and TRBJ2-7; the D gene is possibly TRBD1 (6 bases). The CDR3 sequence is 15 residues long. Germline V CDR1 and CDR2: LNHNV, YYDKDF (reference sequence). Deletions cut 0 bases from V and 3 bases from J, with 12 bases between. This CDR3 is CATSRDLGRGYEQYF. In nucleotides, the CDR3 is TGTGCCACCAGCAGAGATCTTGGCAGGGGCTACGAGCAGTACTTC.

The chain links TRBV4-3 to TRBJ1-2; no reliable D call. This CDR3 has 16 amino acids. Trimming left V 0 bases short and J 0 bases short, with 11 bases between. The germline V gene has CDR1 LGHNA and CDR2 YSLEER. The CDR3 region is CASSQDRARANYGYTF. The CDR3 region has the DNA TGCGCCAGCAGCCAAGATCGAGCGCGAGCTAACTATGGCTACACCTTC.

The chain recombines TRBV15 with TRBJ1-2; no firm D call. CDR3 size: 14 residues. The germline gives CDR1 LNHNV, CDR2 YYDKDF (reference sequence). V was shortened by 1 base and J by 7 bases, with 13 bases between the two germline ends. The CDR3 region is CATSRGRTEGGYTF. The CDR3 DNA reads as TGTGCCACCAGCAGAGGGAGGACGGAGGGTGGCTACACCTTC.

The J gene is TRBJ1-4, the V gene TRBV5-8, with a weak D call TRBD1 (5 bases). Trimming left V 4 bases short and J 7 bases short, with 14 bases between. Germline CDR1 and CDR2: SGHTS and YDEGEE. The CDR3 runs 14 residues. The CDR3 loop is CASSAGGDREKLFF. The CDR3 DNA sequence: TGTGCCAGCAGCGCGGGGGGGGACCGTGAAAAACTGTTTTTT.

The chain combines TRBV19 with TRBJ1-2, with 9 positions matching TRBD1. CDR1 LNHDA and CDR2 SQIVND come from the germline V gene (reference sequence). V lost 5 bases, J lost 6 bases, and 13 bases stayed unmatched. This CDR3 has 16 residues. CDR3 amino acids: CASSPLRGQGEDGYTF. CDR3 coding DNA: TGTGCCAGTAGTCCACTTCGGGGACAGGGTGAGGATGGCTACACCTTC.

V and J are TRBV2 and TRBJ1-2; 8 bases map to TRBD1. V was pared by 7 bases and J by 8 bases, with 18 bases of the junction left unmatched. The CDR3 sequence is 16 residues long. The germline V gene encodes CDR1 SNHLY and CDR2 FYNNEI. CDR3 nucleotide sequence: TGTGCCAGCAACCAAGCTCGGACAGGGCGGAAGGGGGGCTACACCTTC. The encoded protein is CASNQARTGRKGGYTF.

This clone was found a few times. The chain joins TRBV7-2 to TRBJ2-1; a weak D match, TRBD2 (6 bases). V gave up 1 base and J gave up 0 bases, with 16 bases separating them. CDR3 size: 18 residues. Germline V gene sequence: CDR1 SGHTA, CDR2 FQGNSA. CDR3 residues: CASSLVVFGGSSYNEQFF. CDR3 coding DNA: TGTGCCAGCAGCTTAGTGGTTTTTGGGGGGAGCTCCTACAATGAGCAGTTCTTC.

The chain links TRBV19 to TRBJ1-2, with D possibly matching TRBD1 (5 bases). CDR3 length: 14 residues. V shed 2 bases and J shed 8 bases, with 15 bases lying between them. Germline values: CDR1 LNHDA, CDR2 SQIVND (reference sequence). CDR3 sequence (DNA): TGTGCCAGTAGTATATGGAGGGACTCCGAAGGCTACACCTTC. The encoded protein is CASSIWRDSEGYTF.

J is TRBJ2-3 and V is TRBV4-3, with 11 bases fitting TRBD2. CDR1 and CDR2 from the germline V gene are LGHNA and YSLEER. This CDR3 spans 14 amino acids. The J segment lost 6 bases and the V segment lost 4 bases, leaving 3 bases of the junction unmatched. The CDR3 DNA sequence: TGCGCCAGCAGCCCGACTAGCGGGGCCGATACGCAGTATTTT. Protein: CASSPTSGADTQYF.

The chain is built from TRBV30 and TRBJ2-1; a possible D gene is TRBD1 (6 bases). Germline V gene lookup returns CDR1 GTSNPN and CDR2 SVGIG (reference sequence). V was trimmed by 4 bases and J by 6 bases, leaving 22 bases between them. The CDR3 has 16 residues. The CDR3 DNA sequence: TGTGCCTGGACCCACCTCCGAGTTGGACAGCTCAATGAGCAGTTCTTC. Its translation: CAWTHLRVGQLNEQFF.

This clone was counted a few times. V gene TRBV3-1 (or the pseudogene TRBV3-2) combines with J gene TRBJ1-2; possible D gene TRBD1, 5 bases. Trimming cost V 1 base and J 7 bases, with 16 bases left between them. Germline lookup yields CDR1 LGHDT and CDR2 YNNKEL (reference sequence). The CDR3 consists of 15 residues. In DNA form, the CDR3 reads TGTGCCAGCAGCCAAGGGGCTGGGCAGGGTGCTGGCTACACCTTC. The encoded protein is CASSQGAGQGAGYTF.

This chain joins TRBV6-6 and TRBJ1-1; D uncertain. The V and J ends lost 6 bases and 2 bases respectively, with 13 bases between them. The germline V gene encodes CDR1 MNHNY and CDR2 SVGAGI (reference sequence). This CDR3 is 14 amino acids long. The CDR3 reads CASRRERVNTEAFF. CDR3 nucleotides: TGTGCCAGCAGGCGAGAACGGGTTAACACTGAAGCTTTCTTT.